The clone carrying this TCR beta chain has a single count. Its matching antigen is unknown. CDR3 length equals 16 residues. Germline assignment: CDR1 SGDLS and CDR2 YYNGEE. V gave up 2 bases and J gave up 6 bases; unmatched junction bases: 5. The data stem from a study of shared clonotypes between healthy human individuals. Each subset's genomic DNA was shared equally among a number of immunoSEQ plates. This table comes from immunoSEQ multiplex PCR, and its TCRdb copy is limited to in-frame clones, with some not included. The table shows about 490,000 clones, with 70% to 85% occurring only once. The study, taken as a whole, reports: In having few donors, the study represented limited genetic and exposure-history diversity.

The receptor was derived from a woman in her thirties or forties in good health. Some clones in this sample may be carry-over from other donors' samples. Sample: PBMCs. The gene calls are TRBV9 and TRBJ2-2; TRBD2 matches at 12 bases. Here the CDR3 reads CASSVTTSGSAGELFF. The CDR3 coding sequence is TGTGCCAGCAGCGTGACGACTAGCGGGAGCGCCGGGGAGCTGTTTTTT. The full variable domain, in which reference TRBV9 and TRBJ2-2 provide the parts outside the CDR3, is DSGVTQTPKHLITATGQRVTLRCSPRSGDLSVYWYQQSLDQGLQFLIQYYNGEERAKGNILERFSAQQFPDLHSELNLSSLELGDSALYFCASSVTTSGSAGELFFGEGSRLTVL.